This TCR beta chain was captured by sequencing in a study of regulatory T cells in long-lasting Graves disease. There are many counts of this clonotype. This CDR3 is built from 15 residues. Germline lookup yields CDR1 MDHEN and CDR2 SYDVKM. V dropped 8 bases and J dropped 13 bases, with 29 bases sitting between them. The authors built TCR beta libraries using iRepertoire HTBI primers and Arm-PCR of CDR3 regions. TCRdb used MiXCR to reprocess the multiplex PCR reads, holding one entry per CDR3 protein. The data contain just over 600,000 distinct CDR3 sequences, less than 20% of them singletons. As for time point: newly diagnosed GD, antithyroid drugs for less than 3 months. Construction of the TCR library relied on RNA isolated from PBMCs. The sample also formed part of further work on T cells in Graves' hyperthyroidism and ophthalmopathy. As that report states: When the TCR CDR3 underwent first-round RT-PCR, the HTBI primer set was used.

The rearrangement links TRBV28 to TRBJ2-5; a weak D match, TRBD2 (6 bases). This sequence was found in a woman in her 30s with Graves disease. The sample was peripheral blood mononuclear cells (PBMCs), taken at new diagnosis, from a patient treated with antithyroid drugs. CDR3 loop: CASRSESAGTGSWYF. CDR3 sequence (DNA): TGTGCCAGCCGTTCTGAATCTGCCGGGACTGGTAGTTGGTACTTC.